This entry lists 12 T cell receptor beta chains sequenced from one sample in a study of control samples from healthy donors and cancer patients. Only in-frame clones appear in the TCRdb table, and some are missing; sequencing was by immunoSEQ multiplex PCR. There are around 100,000 clones in the sample; approximately 90% occur only once, and 2% to 3% lies in the top ten. The specimen was blood. The receptors shown here come from a woman in her late teens or twenties in good health.

The rearrangement uses TRBV28 and TRBJ2-7; D is possibly TRBD1 (6 bases). The V gene's germline CDR1 is MDHEN and CDR2 SYDVKM. The CDR3 loop spans 12 amino acids. Trimming shortened V by 6 bases and J by 2 bases, and 8 bases separated the two germline ends. Here the CDR3 reads CASRDRTYEQYF. The DNA of the CDR3 is TGTGCCAGCAGGGACAGAACCTACGAGCAGTACTTC.

The V gene is TRBV18, the J gene TRBJ1-3; D is ambiguous. The CDR3 sequence is 14 residues long. Germline CDR1 is KGHSH and CDR2 is LQKENI. V shed 0 bases and J shed 4 bases, with 7 bases lying between them. This CDR3 reads CASSPPEFGNTIYF. Here the CDR3 DNA reads TGTGCCAGCTCACCACCCGAGTTCGGAAACACCATATATTTT. Complete variable domain (other parts from reference TRBV18 and TRBJ1-3): NAGVMQNPRHLVRRRGQEARLRCSPMKGHSHVYWYRQLPEEGLKFMVYLQKENIIDESGMPKERFSAEFPKEGPSILRIQQVVRGDSAAYFCASSPPEFGNTIYFGEGSWLTVV.

This chain connects TRBV19 to TRBJ2-7; 10 nucleotides line up with TRBD1. The ends lost 9 bases at V and 3 bases at J; junction bases unmatched: 11. The germline V gene has CDR1 LNHDA and CDR2 SQIVND (reference sequence). This CDR3 is built from 15 residues. The chain's CDR3 is CASRDRGFKSYEQYF. As DNA, the CDR3 is TGTGCCAGCCGGGACAGGGGCTTTAAGAGCTACGAGCAGTACTTC.

J is TRBJ1-6 and V is TRBV6-6; D gene uncertain. The V and J ends lost 4 bases and 11 bases respectively, with 15 bases between them. The CDR3 runs to 14 residues. The V gene's germline CDR1 is MNHNY and CDR2 SVGAGI (reference sequence). As DNA, the CDR3 is TGTGCCAGCAGTTCTCCCCGCATGGAGGCACCCCTCCACTTT. Translated, it gives CASSSPRMEAPLHF.

A single count supports this clone. The chain uses TRBV29-1 and TRBJ2-1; 10 bases are shared with TRBD2. This CDR3 contains 14 residues. With V trimmed by 3 bases and J by 4 bases, 3 bases remained unmatched. The germline V gene has CDR1 SQVTM and CDR2 ANQGSEA. The CDR3 region has the DNA TGCAGCGTTGATACTAGCGGGATGTACAATGAGCAGTTCTTC. Its protein is CSVDTSGMYNEQFF.

The chain recombines TRBV19 with TRBJ2-5, with 7 bases that match TRBD1. Germline lookup yields CDR1 LNHDA and CDR2 SQIVND (reference sequence). The CDR3 consists of 14 residues. J was trimmed by 3 bases and V by 4 bases; bases with no gene match: 5. The CDR3 DNA sequence: TGTGCCAGTAGTACCCAAACAGGGGAAGAGACCCAGTACTTC. Encoded protein: CASSTQTGEETQYF.

This clone showed up just once. The chain links TRBV7-3 to TRBJ2-3; D unresolved. The germline gives CDR1 SGHTA, CDR2 FQGTGA. The V and J ends lost 4 bases and 6 bases respectively, with 8 bases between them. The CDR3 is made up of 12 amino acids. CDR3 region: CASSSGRDTQYF. The CDR3 DNA is TGTGCCAGCAGCTCTGGTCGGGATACGCAGTATTTT.

J is TRBJ2-7 and V is TRBV5-4; tentatively, D is TRBD1 or TRBD2 (5 bases each). Germline V lookup: CDR1 SGHNT, CDR2 YYREEE (reference sequence). V was cut by 4 bases and J by 2 bases, with 10 bases left in between. CDR3 length: 13 amino acids. The CDR3 DNA follows: TGTGCCAGCAGCAAAGGGACGGCCTACGAGCAGTACTTC. Its translation: CASSKGTAYEQYF.

V and J are TRBV28 and TRBJ1-6; the D is unclear. V was trimmed by 4 bases and J by 10 bases, leaving 17 bases between them. The CDR3 extends over 15 amino acids. The germline CDR1 and CDR2 sequences are MDHEN and SYDVKM. The CDR3 sequence is CASSSPFEGGSPLHF. The CDR3 DNA follows: TGTGCCAGCAGTTCCCCATTTGAGGGTGGCTCACCCCTCCACTTT. Complete variable domain (other parts from reference TRBV28 and TRBJ1-6): DVKVTQSSRYLVKRTGEKVFLECVQDMDHENMFWYRQDPGLGLRLIYFSYDVKMKEKGDIPEGYSVSREKKERFSLILESASTNQTSMYLCASSSPFEGGSPLHFGNGTRLTVT.

The chain combines TRBV10-3 with TRBJ2-7, with 7 positions matching TRBD1. From germline, CDR1 is ENHRY and CDR2 SYGVKD. CDR3 length: 14 amino acids. J was trimmed by 2 bases and V by 3 bases; bases with no gene match: 4. CDR3 DNA sequence: TGTGCCATCAGTGATCGGACAGGAACCTACGAGCAGTACTTC. Translation gives CAISDRTGTYEQYF.

V usage is TRBV30 and J usage is TRBJ2-7; 7 bases map to TRBD1. Unmatched junction bases numbered 2, after V lost 6 bases and J lost 0 bases. The CDR3 spans 12 residues. The germline V gene encodes CDR1 GTSNPN and CDR2 SVGIG (reference sequence). The CDR3 region is CACRDSSYEQYF. The CDR3 nucleotides are TGTGCCTGCAGGGACAGCTCCTACGAGCAGTACTTC.

This clone was detected only a few times. This chain links TRBV10-3 with TRBJ2-7; TRBD2 matches 7 bases. The trim removed 2 bases at V and 0 bases at J, leaving 7 bases unmatched. The germline gives CDR1 ENHRY, CDR2 SYGVKD. The CDR3 totals 16 residues. The CDR3 loop reads CAISEAILAYSYEQYF. The CDR3, as DNA: TGTGCCATCAGTGAGGCGATACTAGCGTACTCCTACGAGCAGTACTTC.